The 13 T cell receptor beta chains presented below share a single source sample, sequenced in a study of radiation and T cells in renal cell carcinoma. As to time point: baseline pretreatment blood. Treatment given: 15 Gy SBRT to primary tumor, nephrectomy 4 weeks later. The protocol was immunoSEQ multiplex PCR, while the TCRdb copy is restricted to in-frame clones and leaves out a portion. The sample includes approximately 150,000 clones, over 80% of them seen just once. The sequences come from blood, collected from a patient whose treatment included radiotherapy and nephrectomy. The receptors here all came from a woman aged 45-65 years with renal cell carcinoma.

This chain uses TRBV4-1 with TRBJ1-5; no definite D call. The CDR3 extends over 15 amino acids. V shed 3 bases and J shed 2 bases, with 11 bases lying between them. Per the germline V gene, CDR1 is MGHRA and CDR2 is YSYEKL. This CDR3 is CASSHLGDGNQPQHF. The CDR3 DNA follows: TGCGCCAGCAGCCATTTGGGTGATGGCAATCAGCCCCAGCATTTT.

This clone was counted only a few times. V is TRBV15 and J is TRBJ2-7; 7 bases line up with TRBD2. The trim removed 11 bases at V and 3 bases at J, leaving 10 bases unmatched. The CDR3 is 13 amino acids. Germline values: CDR1 LNHNV, CDR2 YYDKDF (reference sequence). CDR3 sequence: CAFSRGVIYEQYF. CDR3 DNA sequence: TGTGCCTTTTCTCGGGGGGTAATCTACGAGCAGTACTTC. Variable domain in full (rest from reference TRBV15 and TRBJ2-7): DAMVIQNPRYQVTQFGKPVTLSCSQTLNHNVMYWYQQKSSQAPKLLFHYYDKDFNNEADTPDNFQSRRPNTSFCFLDIRSPGLGDTAMYLCAFSRGVIYEQYFGPGTRLTVT.

This clone has only one observation. The rearrangement joins TRBV4-1 to TRBJ1-2; tentative D call: TRBD1 (5 bases). Looked up from germline, CDR1 is MGHRA and CDR2 is YSYEKL. The CDR3 totals 16 residues. V lost 0 bases, J lost 4 bases, and 15 bases lay in between. This CDR3 is CASSQDRLGGTYGYTF. The CDR3 region has the DNA TGCGCCAGCAGCCAAGATAGGTTGGGCGGGACCTATGGCTACACCTTC.

This chain links TRBV9 with TRBJ2-7; weak D call: TRBD1 (6 bases). CDR1 and CDR2 from the germline V gene are SGDLS and YYNGEE. With 0 bases removed from V and 2 bases from J, the gap between germline ends came to 15 bases. The CDR3 is 16 residues long. The CDR3 spells CASSVGPSGQTYEQYF. The DNA for the CDR3 is TGTGCCAGCAGCGTAGGCCCCTCGGGACAAACCTACGAGCAGTACTTC. Looking up the rest from reference TRBV9 and TRBJ2-7 gives the full variable domain: DSGVTQTPKHLITATGQRVTLRCSPRSGDLSVYWYQQSLDQGLQFLIQYYNGEERAKGNILERFSAQQFPDLHSELNLSSLELGDSALYFCASSVGPSGQTYEQYFGPGTRLTVT.

The CDR3 nucleotides are TGTGCCAGCAGTTCAGCTCAATGGTGGACTAGCAGCACAGATACGCAGTATTTT. It is translated as CASSSAQWWTSSTDTQYF. The chain uses TRBV7-9 and TRBJ2-3, with 8 bases lining up with TRBD2. The V gene's germline CDR1 is SEHNR and CDR2 FQNEAQ (reference sequence). This CDR3 is built from 18 residues. V lost 6 bases and J lost 0; bases outside the gene matches: 14.

The chain uses TRBV4-3 and TRBJ1-1, with D unclear. Trimming took off 0 bases at V and 2 bases at J, with 10 bases between the two ends. The germline CDR1 and CDR2 sequences are LGHNA and YSLEER. The CDR3 contains 15 residues. CDR3 sequence: CASSQDSATNTEAFF. CDR3 coding DNA: TGCGCCAGCAGCCAAGATTCGGCCACAAACACTGAAGCTTTCTTT.

For the CDR3, the DNA is TGTGCCAGCAGTGAATTGAACAATGGCTACACCTTC. Its protein is CASSELNNGYTF. This chain uses TRBV6-1 with TRBJ1-2; unclear D gene. V lost 2 bases and J 6 bases, leaving 7 bases between the germline ends. The germline CDR1 and CDR2 sequences are MNHNS and SASEGT. The CDR3 sequence is 12 residues long.

The J gene is TRBJ1-3, the V gene TRBV9; no definite D call. The CDR3 extends over 15 amino acids. V lost 1 base and J 8 bases, leaving 16 bases between the germline ends. CDR1 SGDLS and CDR2 YYNGEE come from the germline V gene. The CDR3: CASSVSPDFGDTIYF. The CDR3 DNA follows: TGTGCCAGCAGCGTAAGTCCAGATTTTGGGGACACCATATATTTT. Filled out from reference TRBV9 and TRBJ1-3, the complete variable domain reads DSGVTQTPKHLITATGQRVTLRCSPRSGDLSVYWYQQSLDQGLQFLIQYYNGEERAKGNILERFSAQQFPDLHSELNLSSLELGDSALYFCASSVSPDFGDTIYFGEGSWLTVV.

The table lists this clone with a few counts. This chain uses TRBV7-2 with TRBJ2-1, with D maybe TRBD2 (6 bases). This CDR3 comprises 15 residues. Germline V gives CDR1 SGHTA, CDR2 FQGNSA. Trimming removed 1 base from V and 2 bases from J, with 9 bases in between. The CDR3 loop is CASSLDRGTYNEQFF. Here the CDR3 DNA reads TGTGCCAGCAGCTTAGACCGGGGGACCTACAATGAGCAGTTCTTC.

J is TRBJ2-1 and V is TRBV5-4; TRBD2 matches 7 bases. CDR3 length: 16 amino acids. J gave up 2 bases and V 4 bases, and 9 bases lay outside the gene matches. CDR1 is SGHNT, CDR2 YYREEE, per germline (reference sequence). CDR3 DNA sequence: TGTGCCAGCAGCCCTAAGGGTGCGGGGGCCTACAATGAGCAGTTCTTC. This encodes CASSPKGAGAYNEQFF.

This chain connects TRBV5-4 to TRBJ1-1; D gene uncertain. Germline V gives CDR1 SGHNT, CDR2 YYREEE (reference sequence). V lost 3 bases to trimming and J lost 5 bases, with 11 bases between them. The CDR3 spans 13 residues. The CDR3 bases are TGTGCCAGCAGCTCCGGCGGGCGGACTGAAGCTTTCTTT. Protein product: CASSSGGRTEAFF.

This sequence joins TRBV4-1 and TRBJ1-2; maybe TRBD1 (5 bases). Between the trimmed V and J ends, which lost 1 base and 7 bases, there was a span of 10 bases. There are 13 residues in the CDR3. The germline V gene has CDR1 MGHRA and CDR2 YSYEKL. The CDR3 DNA sequence: TGCGCCAGCAGCCAAGGGTTACAGGCTGGCTACACCTTC. It encodes CASSQGLQAGYTF.

Worth noting for this clone: The same CDR3 is also encoded by other DNA sequences in this sample. The rearrangement uses TRBV7-2 and TRBJ2-2; D gene unclear. The CDR3 is 14 residues long. In germline, CDR1 is SGHTA, CDR2 FQGNSA. The V end lost 2 bases, the J end lost 2 bases, and 6 bases lay between the germline ends. The CDR3 nucleotides read TGTGCCAGCAGCTTAAGTCCCAACACCGGGGAGCTGTTTTTT. Translating it yields CASSLSPNTGELFF.